Following are 21 T cell receptor delta chains from one sample sequenced in a study of gamma-delta T cells after stem cell transplantation. TCRdb re-analyzed the RT-PCR reads via CATT. The sample includes about 3,000 delta-chain clones, about 1.7% of them seen just once. The sample comprised gamma-delta T cells. Receptors originate from a human donor. It is not recorded whose cells these are; they may come from a transplant donor.

This clone was seen a handful of times. A read error likely explains this, since a far larger clone differs by one base. The sample holds other DNA sequences that translate to the same CDR3. This chain links TRDV2 with TRDJ1, with 9 bases identical to TRDD3. CDR1 is GEAIGNYY and CDR2 is EKD in the germline V gene. CDR3 length: 18 amino acids. The V gene end was trimmed by 3 bases and the J gene end by 0 bases; junction bases not matched to a gene: 13. The CDR3 protein is CACDPVLGGYRYTDKLIF. The CDR3 nucleotides read TGTGCCTGTGACCCGGTCCTGGGGGGATACCGGTACACCGATAAACTCATCTTT.

Comments on this clone: The amino acid sequence in TCRdb belongs to a much larger clone and departs from this DNA's translation at residue 3, likely a sequencing read error; the sequence shown is translated from the DNA. The chain recombines TRDV2 with TRDJ2; 8 positions agree with TRDD3. CDR3 size: 19 residues. Germline V gene lookup returns CDR1 GEAIGNYY and CDR2 EKD. The CDR3 nucleotides read TGTGCCCGTGACACCGTACTCTGGGGGACCGAAAACAGGACAGCACAACTCTTCTTT. It translates to CARDTVLWGTENRTAQLFF.

By frequency in the sample, this clone is large. V gene TRDV2 combines with J gene TRDJ1; 9 bases agree with TRDD3. Germline values: CDR1 GEAIGNYY, CDR2 EKD. The CDR3 runs to 13 residues. V lost 4 bases and J lost 3; bases outside the gene matches: 2. The CDR3 sequence is CACEGIRSDKLIF. The CDR3 DNA sequence: TGTGCCTGTGAGGGGATACGGTCCGATAAACTCATCTTT.

Points on this clone: The protein that TCRdb holds for this DNA derives from a much larger clone and differs from the translated DNA at residue 14, which likely indicates a read error; the protein shown here is translated from the DNA. V usage is TRDV2 and J usage is TRDJ1; TRDD3 matches at 12 bases. This CDR3 is built from 20 residues. Losses at the gene ends were 3 bases for V and 1 base for J; bases not matched to a gene: 17. Germline V gene data show CDR1 as GEAIGNYY and CDR2 as EKD. CDR3 DNA: TGTGCCTGTGACCGCGTACTGGGGGATACACGTGCTGGGGGCACCGATAAACTCATCTTT. Its translation: CACDRVLGDTRAGGTDKLIF.

Concerning this clone: A read error likely explains why the TCRdb protein, taken from a much larger clone, differs from this DNA's translation at residue 9; the protein shown is translated from the DNA. CDR3: CACDTLSSITSGDKLIF. The DNA for the CDR3 is TGTGCCTGTGACACCCTCTCTTCCATCACTTCGGGGGATAAACTCATCTTT. The chain joins TRDV2 to TRDJ1; maybe TRDD2 (5 bases). The CDR3 contains 17 residues. Trimming took off 0 bases at V and 5 bases at J, with 21 bases between the two ends. Germline-derived CDR1 and CDR2 are GEAIGNYY and EKD.

In its sample, this clone was seen a few times. A far bigger clonotype differs at one base, so this is likely a read error. The sample holds other DNA sequences that translate to the same CDR3. CDR3 nucleotides: TGTGCCTGTGACACAGTGGGGGATATAAGATCCACCGATAAACTCATCTTT. This encodes CACDTVGDIRSTDKLIF. The chain links TRDV2 to TRDJ1; 9 nucleotides agree with TRDD3. The V gene's germline CDR1 is GEAIGNYY and CDR2 EKD. V lost 1 base and J lost 1; bases outside the gene matches: 9. This CDR3 contains 17 residues.

On this clone: A far larger clone is one nucleotide away, so this likely arose from a read error. Other DNA sequences from this sample encode an identical CDR3 as well. The V call is TRDV2, the J call TRDJ1; no reliable D call. Germline V gene sequence: CDR1 GEAIGNYY, CDR2 EKD. Trimming removed 3 bases from V and 7 bases from J, with 23 bases in between. CDR3 length equals 16 residues. This CDR3 reads CACDPVGVPGKSKLIF. CDR3 nucleotide sequence: TGTGCCTGTGACCCTGTAGGGGTCCCTGGAAAATCTAAACTCATCTTT.

Note on this clone: A far larger clone is a single base away, which makes a read error likely. This sample includes further DNA sequences coding for the same CDR3. This chain links TRDV2 with TRDJ1; D not certain. The CDR3 is made up of 15 amino acids. Germline values: CDR1 GEAIGNYY, CDR2 EKD. CDR3 in amino acids: CACDTLGTANDKLIF. DNA for the CDR3: TGTGCCTGTGACACCCTCGGGACGGCCAACGATAAGCTCATCTTT.

Comments on this clone: TCRdb records a much larger clone's protein for this DNA, with a difference at residue 14 that likely arises from a read error; the protein given is the translation of the DNA. The V gene is TRDV2, the J gene TRDJ1, with TRDD3 identical over 11 bases. This CDR3 has 18 amino acids. Losses at the gene ends were 0 bases for V and 6 bases for J; bases not matched to a gene: 14. In germline, CDR1 is GEAIGNYY, CDR2 EKD. Here the CDR3 reads CACDTVEVLGDTHNKLIF. The CDR3 region has the DNA TGTGCCTGTGACACCGTTGAGGTCCTGGGGGATACTCACAATAAACTCATCTTT.

This clone was counted between two and nine times. The protein TCRdb lists belongs to a much larger clone and differs from this DNA's translation at residue 13, which points to a read error; the protein shown is made from the DNA. The chain joins TRDV2 to TRDJ3; D may be TRDD3 (6 bases). Germline assignment: CDR1 GEAIGNYY and CDR2 EKD. CDR3 length: 19 amino acids. CDR3 sequence: CACDPPGDLSSWGTRQMFF. The CDR3 nucleotides are TGTGCCTGTGACCCCCCTGGGGATTTAAGCTCCTGGGGCACCCGACAGATGTTTTTC.

This clone was seen only a few times. This DNA's translation and the protein TCRdb lists, from a much larger clone, do not match at residue 17, likely due to a read error; the protein shown is translated from the DNA. The chain recombines TRDV2 with TRDJ1; 12 positions agree with TRDD3. In germline, CDR1 is GEAIGNYY, CDR2 EKD. This CDR3 comprises 19 residues. This chain's CDR3 is CACDPVLGDTQLYTDKPIF. The CDR3 coding sequence is TGTGCCTGTGACCCGGTACTGGGGGATACACAGTTGTACACCGATAAACCCATCTTT.

On this clone itself: TCRdb attributes to this sequence the protein of a much larger clone, which differs from the DNA translation at residue 5; a read error is likely, and the protein displayed is translated from the DNA. The chain employs TRDV2 and TRDJ1; 10 bases line up with TRDD3. Germline values: CDR1 GEAIGNYY, CDR2 EKD. V lost 3 bases to trimming and J lost 6 bases; unmatched junction nucleotides: 6. This CDR3 is built from 14 residues. The CDR3 loop reads CACDALGDRYKLIF. CDR3 DNA: TGTGCCTGTGACGCACTGGGGGATCGGTATAAACTCATCTTT.

This clone was observed a few times. TCRdb records a much larger clone's protein for this DNA, with a difference at residue 6 that likely arises from a read error; the protein given is the translation of the DNA. For the CDR3, the DNA is TGTGCCTGTGACCCTTCGGGGACTGGGGGACCCGTGGATAAACTCATCTTT. Translated: CACDPSGTGGPVDKLIF. The chain couples TRDV2 to TRDJ1, with 9 bases fitting TRDD3. The germline gives CDR1 GEAIGNYY, CDR2 EKD. V was pared by 3 bases and J by 5 bases, with 15 bases of the junction left unmatched. The CDR3 length is 17 residues.

This clone is labeled medium-sized. The sample holds other DNA sequences that translate to the same CDR3. This sequence joins TRDV2 and TRDJ1; TRDD3 aligns across 7 bases. The length of the CDR3 is 16 residues. V lost 3 bases to trimming and J lost 0 bases; unmatched junction nucleotides: 9. Germline V lookup: CDR1 GEAIGNYY, CDR2 EKD. The CDR3 here is CACDAMGDMYTDKLIF. The CDR3 nucleotides are TGTGCCTGTGACGCTATGGGGGACATGTACACCGATAAACTCATCTTT.

Concerning this clone: This sequence is one base from a far larger clone and is likely a read error. Distinct nucleotide sequences in the sample also encode this CDR3. V and J are TRDV2 and TRDJ1, with D possibly called TRDD2 or TRDD3 (5 bases each). The CDR3 contains 17 residues. The V gene lost 0 bases and the J gene lost 5 bases, with 21 bases spanning the gap. Germline CDR1 GEAIGNYY, CDR2 EKD. CDR3 nucleotides: TGTGCCTGTGACACCCTCTCTTCCCTCACTTCTGGGGATAAACTCATCTTT. Translation gives CACDTLSSLTSGDKLIF.

Worth noting for this clone: This DNA's translation differs at residue 13 from TCRdb's protein, which comes from a much larger clone; a read error is likely, and the protein shown is translated from the DNA. This chain connects TRDV2 to TRDJ1; no definite D call. CDR1 is GEAIGNYY and CDR2 is EKD in the germline V gene. The CDR3 is 15 residues long. Here the CDR3 reads CACDTLVVNTDKPIF. CDR3 coding DNA: TGTGCCTGTGACACGTTGGTGGTTAACACCGATAAACCCATCTTT.

This clone was detected only a few times. This may stem from a read error, because a much larger clone lies one nucleotide away. Other DNA sequences within the sample encode an identical CDR3. This chain connects TRDV2 to TRDJ1; 12 nucleotides agree with TRDD3. Germline V lookup: CDR1 GEAIGNYY, CDR2 EKD. CDR3 size: 16 residues. The CDR3 bases are TGTGCCTGCAATCTACTGGGGGATACATCCACCGATAAACTCATCTTC. Translation gives CACNLLGDTSTDKLIF.

Details on this clone: This likely came from a read error, as a far larger clone is one base away. Other DNA sequences in the same sample also yield this CDR3. The chain is built from TRDV2 and TRDJ1; 8 positions agree with TRDD3. The trim removed 3 bases at V and 2 bases at J, leaving 19 bases unmatched. Germline V gives CDR1 GEAIGNYY, CDR2 EKD. The length of the CDR3 is 19 residues. Written as DNA, the CDR3 is TGTGCCTGTGACCCCCTTGATGGGGGATTTCCCCCTGGAACCGATAAACTCATCTTT. It specifies CACDPLDGGFPPGTDKLIF.

As regards this clone: The TCRdb protein comes from a much larger clone and disagrees with this DNA's translation at residue 7, likely due to a read error; the protein given here is derived from the DNA. The chain carries TRDV2 and TRDJ1; TRDD3 matches 8 bases. Germline V gene sequence: CDR1 GEAIGNYY, CDR2 EKD. The CDR3 runs 13 residues. The ends lost 4 bases at V and 3 bases at J; junction bases unmatched: 3. The CDR3 bases are TGTGCCTGTGAGGGGATACAGTCCGATAAACTCATCTTT. Its translation: CACEGIQSDKLIF.

A remark on this clone: The junction departs from germline at one end; a sequencing error may be responsible. The chain links TRDV2 to TRDJ3, with 9 bases that match TRDD3. The CDR3 spans 16 residues. The germline V gene encodes CDR1 GEAIGNYY and CDR2 EKD. The CDR3 region is CACDIAPPGGGYILTF. The CDR3 coding sequence is TGTGCCTGTGACATAGCCCCGCCGGGGGGGGGATACATCCTCACCTTC.

Remarks on this clone: TCRdb's listed protein matches a much larger clone and diverges from this DNA's translation at residue 13, likely through a read error; the protein shown comes from the DNA. This sequence joins TRDV2 and TRDJ1, with 11 nucleotides matching TRDD3. The CDR3 runs to 15 residues. The V and J ends lost 3 bases and 13 bases, in that order; junction bases with no gene match: 15. Germline lookup yields CDR1 GEAIGNYY and CDR2 EKD. The CDR3 reads CACDLLGDRGDGPIF. CDR3 nucleotides: TGTGCCTGTGACCTACTGGGGGATAGGGGAGACGGACCCATCTTT.